One TCR beta chain is described in this entry. Its antigen is unknown. This sample is part of a study of cytomegalovirus exposure and HLA in healthy donors. Study findings and constraints: There were a few CMV-associated chains whose specificity for CMV antigens was confirmed in vitro. A classifier reportedly called cytomegalovirus status with high sensitivity and specificity.

V was pared by 4 bases and J by 0 bases, with 13 bases between. CDR1 SGHRS and CDR2 YFSETQ come from the germline V gene. The length of the CDR3 is 15 residues. Vbeta (60) and Jbeta (13) primers were used in the PCR. Clones were read by immunoSEQ multiplex PCR, and TCRdb kept only the in-frame ones, dropping some. The data hold roughly 97,000 clones, with roughly four fifths observed a single time. Sequenced input: PBMCs. This receptor was obtained from a man aged 40-49 years in good health and CMV-seropositive. The chain joins TRBV5-1 to TRBJ2-5; D is perhaps TRBD2 (5 bases). CDR3 bases: TGCGCCAGCAGCCTCAGCGGAGGTGACCAAGAGACCCAGTACTTC. Translation gives CASSLSGGDQETQYF. Full variable domain (missing parts from reference TRBV5-1 and TRBJ2-5): KAGVTQTPRYLIKTRGQQVTLSCSPISGHRSVSWYQQTPGQGLQFLFEYFSETQRNKGNFPGRFSGRQFSNSRSEMNVSTLELGDSALYLCASSLSGGDQETQYFGPGTRLLVL.